The 16 T cell receptor beta chains given below trace back to one sample, sequenced in a study of shared clonotypes between healthy human individuals. Naive CD8 cells comprised CD45RO-negative, CCR7-positively selected cells, excluding terminally differentiated effector memory CD45RA+ cells. Only in-frame clones appear in the TCRdb table, and some are missing; sequencing was by immunoSEQ multiplex PCR. The repertoire consists of about 820,000 clones, with over 90% occurring once and the leading ten covering less than 25%. The sample comprised naive CD8+ T cells sorted from blood. These TCRs come from a man aged 30-40 years in good health.

The rearrangement joins TRBV7-9 to TRBJ1-4, with 7 nucleotides matching TRBD1. The J segment lost 5 bases and the V segment lost 1 base, leaving 4 bases of the junction unmatched. The CDR3 is made up of 15 amino acids. CDR1 and CDR2 (germline): SEHNR, FQNEAQ (reference sequence). The CDR3 sequence: CASSLEGQSNEKLFF. The CDR3 coding sequence is TGTGCCAGCAGCTTAGAGGGACAGTCAAATGAAAAACTGTTTTTT.

This rearrangement joins TRBV7-9 to TRBJ2-5; D might be TRBD2 (5 bases). Germline V gene data show CDR1 as SEHNR and CDR2 as FQNEAQ (reference sequence). Trimming removed 5 bases from V and 2 bases from J, with 15 bases in between. The CDR3 totals 15 residues. For the CDR3, the DNA is TGTGCCAGCAGCCGGTATGTGAGAGGGCAAGAGACCCAGTACTTC. Translating it yields CASSRYVRGQETQYF.

V usage is TRBV6-1 and J usage is TRBJ2-1; D remains ambiguous. CDR3 size: 16 residues. With 4 bases removed from V and 0 bases from J, the gap between germline ends came to 13 bases. CDR1 and CDR2 from the germline V gene are MNHNS and SASEGT. The CDR3 region is CASSALVPSSYNEQFF. In DNA form, the CDR3 reads TGTGCCAGCAGTGCACTCGTCCCGAGCTCCTACAATGAGCAGTTCTTC.

V gene TRBV13 combines with J gene TRBJ2-7, with D tentatively TRBD1 or TRBD2 (5 bases each). The CDR3 is 15 residues long. CDR1 PRHDT and CDR2 FYEKMQ come from the germline V gene (reference sequence). V lost 5 bases and J lost 0, with 14 bases in between. The CDR3 loop is CASSPRGGSSYEQYF. The DNA for the CDR3 is TGTGCCAGCAGCCCCCGTGGGGGAAGCTCCTACGAGCAGTACTTC.

The chain is built from TRBV2 and TRBJ2-7; TRBD2 agrees at 8 bases. This CDR3 region has 16 residues. Germline CDR1 and CDR2: SNHLY and FYNNEI. Trimming cost V 3 bases and J 0 bases; bases outside gene matches: 7. The CDR3 here is CASSELAGRSSYEQYF. CDR3 in DNA: TGTGCCAGCAGTGAGCTAGCGGGTAGGAGCTCCTACGAGCAGTACTTC.

V gene TRBV15 combines with J gene TRBJ2-1, with D unclear. The CDR3 consists of 19 residues. V was clipped by 5 bases and J by 10 bases, with 33 bases between them. Germline V gene data show CDR1 as LNHNV and CDR2 as YYDKDF (reference sequence). CDR3 region: CATSPPAQTGWKSIDEQFF. The CDR3 DNA follows: TGTGCCACCAGCCCCCCAGCACAGACCGGGTGGAAAAGTATAGACGAGCAGTTCTTC.

This chain connects TRBV29-1 to TRBJ1-1; TRBD1 matches at 9 bases. The CDR3 length is 14 residues. Germline CDR1 is SQVTM and CDR2 is ANQGSEA. V gave up 6 bases and J gave up 3 bases; unmatched junction bases: 8. As DNA, the CDR3 is TGCAGCGTAGCGATACAGGGGGCCGACACTGAAGCTTTCTTT. It encodes CSVAIQGADTEAFF.

The chain joins TRBV13 to TRBJ1-1; D gene ambiguous. This CDR3 contains 14 residues. CDR1 PRHDT and CDR2 FYEKMQ come from the germline V gene (reference sequence). V was trimmed by 5 bases and J by 5 bases, leaving 15 bases between them. CDR3 sequence: CASSQSGRDTEAFF. Here the CDR3 DNA reads TGTGCCAGCAGCCAATCAGGTAGGGATACTGAAGCTTTCTTT. Drawing the rest from reference TRBV13 and TRBJ1-1, the complete variable domain is AAGVIQSPRHLIKEKRETATLKCYPIPRHDTVYWYQQGPGQDPQFLISFYEKMQSDKGSIPDRFSAQQFSDYHSELNMSSLELGDSALYFCASSQSGRDTEAFFGQGTRLTVV.

V gene TRBV29-1 combines with J gene TRBJ1-2; TRBD1 matches 7 bases. Germline V lookup: CDR1 SQVTM, CDR2 ANQGSEA. The V gene end was trimmed by 4 bases and the J gene end by 2 bases; junction bases not matched to a gene: 4. The CDR3 covers 13 residues. CDR3 residues: CSVGPDRNYGYTF. The CDR3 DNA reads as TGCAGCGTTGGCCCGGACAGGAACTATGGCTACACCTTC.

The rearrangement joins TRBV5-6 to TRBJ1-1, with 9 bases fitting TRBD1. Trimming removed 4 bases from V and 5 bases from J; junction bases left unmatched: 15. The CDR3 covers 17 residues. Germline V gives CDR1 SGHDT, CDR2 YYEEEE. The CDR3, as DNA: TGTGCCAGCAGCGCCTCGGCAAAACAGGGGACAGGGACTGAAGCTTTCTTT. The encoded protein is CASSASAKQGTGTEAFF.

The V call is TRBV7-9, the J call TRBJ2-7, with no clear D. This CDR3 contains 13 residues. Germline V gives CDR1 SEHNR, CDR2 FQNEAQ (reference sequence). The V and J ends lost 4 bases and 6 bases respectively, with 13 bases between them. The CDR3 coding sequence is TGTGCCAGCAGCTCACCCTTAAGAGCCGAGCAGTACTTC. The encoded protein is CASSSPLRAEQYF.

This chain joins TRBV7-9 and TRBJ2-1; tentative D call: TRBD1 (6 bases). The CDR3 has 15 residues. Germline loops: CDR1 SEHNR, CDR2 FQNEAQ (reference sequence). V was shortened by 2 bases and J by 1 base, with 9 bases between the two germline ends. The CDR3 DNA reads as TGTGCCAGCAGCTTAAATCAGGGGTCCTACAATGAGCAGTTCTTC. Encoded protein: CASSLNQGSYNEQFF.

The CDR3 is CASSWPGQGNTEAFF. The CDR3 DNA follows: TGTGCCAGCAGCTGGCCCGGACAGGGGAACACTGAAGCTTTCTTT. V gene TRBV5-6 combines with J gene TRBJ1-1; the match to TRBD1 covers 8 bases. Germline V gene data show CDR1 as SGHDT and CDR2 as YYEEEE. J gave up 1 base and V 3 bases, and 5 bases lay outside the gene matches. The CDR3 has 15 amino acids.

The chain has TRBV7-9 and TRBJ2-3, with TRBD1 identical over 7 bases. CDR1 is SEHNR and CDR2 is FQNEAQ in the germline V gene (reference sequence). The CDR3 loop spans 13 amino acids. V shed 5 bases, J shed 7 bases, and the junction held 6 bases outside the gene matches. The CDR3 loop is CASSPTTGNTQYF. CDR3 nucleotides: TGTGCCAGCAGCCCGACGACAGGGAATACGCAGTATTTT.

A word on this clone: A read error may account for a junction end that differs from germline. The chain recombines TRBV7-9 with TRBJ2-1, with TRBD2 matching 13 bases. Germline assignment: CDR1 SEHNR and CDR2 FQNEAQ (reference sequence). CDR3 size: 15 residues. CDR3 residues: CASSAGTSGDNEQLF. The CDR3 region has the DNA TGTGCCAGCAGCGCCGGGACTAGCGGGGACAATGAGCAGCTCTTC.

As to this clone: At one boundary the junction diverges from the germline segment, which might be a read error. This rearrangement joins TRBV7-7 to TRBJ2-1, with D maybe TRBD2 (6 bases). Germline CDR1 SSHAT, CDR2 FNYEAQ (reference sequence). The CDR3 is 16 amino acids. Here the CDR3 reads CASSLELTGEPNEQFF. The CDR3 nucleotides are TGTGCTAGCAGCTTAGAACTTACGGGAGAGCCCAATGAGCAGTTCTTC.